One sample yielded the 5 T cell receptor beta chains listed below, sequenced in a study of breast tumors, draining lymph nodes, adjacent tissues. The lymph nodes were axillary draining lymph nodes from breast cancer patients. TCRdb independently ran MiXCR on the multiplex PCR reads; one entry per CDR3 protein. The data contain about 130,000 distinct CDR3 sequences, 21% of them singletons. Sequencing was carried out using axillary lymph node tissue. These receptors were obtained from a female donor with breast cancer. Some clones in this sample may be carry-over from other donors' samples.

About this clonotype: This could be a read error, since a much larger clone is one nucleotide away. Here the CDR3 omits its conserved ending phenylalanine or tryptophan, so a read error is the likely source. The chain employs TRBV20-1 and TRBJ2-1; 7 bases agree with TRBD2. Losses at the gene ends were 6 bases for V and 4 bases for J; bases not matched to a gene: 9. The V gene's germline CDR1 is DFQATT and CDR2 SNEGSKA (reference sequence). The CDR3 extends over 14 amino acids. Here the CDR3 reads CSAPAGVPYNEQFL. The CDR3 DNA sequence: TGCAGTGCACCCGCGGGAGTTCCTTACAATGAGCAGTTCCTC.

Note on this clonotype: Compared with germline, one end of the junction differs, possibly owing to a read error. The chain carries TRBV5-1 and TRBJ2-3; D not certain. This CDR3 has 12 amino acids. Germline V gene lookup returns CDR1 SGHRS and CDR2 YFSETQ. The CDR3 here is CAGSSSTDTQYF. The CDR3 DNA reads TGCGCCGGCAGCTCGTCCACAGATACGCAGTATTTT.

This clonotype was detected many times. The CDR3 sequence: CASSYSGANVLTF. Here the CDR3 DNA reads TGTGCCAGCAGTTACTCGGGGGCCAACGTCCTGACTTTC. The rearrangement joins TRBV6-5 to TRBJ2-6; D uncertain. The CDR3 spans 13 residues. The V end was cut by 0 bases, the J end by 4 bases, with 1 base between. Germline-derived CDR1 and CDR2 are MNHEY and SVGAGI.

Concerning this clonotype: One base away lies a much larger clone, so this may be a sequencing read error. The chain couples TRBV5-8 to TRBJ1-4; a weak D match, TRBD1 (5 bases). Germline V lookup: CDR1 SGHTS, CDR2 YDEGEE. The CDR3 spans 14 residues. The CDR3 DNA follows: TGTGCCAGCAGCTTCGGGCAGGGAGAGGAAAAACTGCTTTTT. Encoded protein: CASSFGQGEEKLLF.

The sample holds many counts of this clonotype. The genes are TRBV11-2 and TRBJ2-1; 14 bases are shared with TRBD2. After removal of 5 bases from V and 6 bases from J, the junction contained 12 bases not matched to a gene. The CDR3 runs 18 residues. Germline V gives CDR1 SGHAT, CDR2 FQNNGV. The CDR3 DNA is TGTGCCAGCAGCCTAACCGGGACTAGCGGGAGTTGGGGCAATGAGCAGTTCTTC. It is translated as CASSLTGTSGSWGNEQFF.